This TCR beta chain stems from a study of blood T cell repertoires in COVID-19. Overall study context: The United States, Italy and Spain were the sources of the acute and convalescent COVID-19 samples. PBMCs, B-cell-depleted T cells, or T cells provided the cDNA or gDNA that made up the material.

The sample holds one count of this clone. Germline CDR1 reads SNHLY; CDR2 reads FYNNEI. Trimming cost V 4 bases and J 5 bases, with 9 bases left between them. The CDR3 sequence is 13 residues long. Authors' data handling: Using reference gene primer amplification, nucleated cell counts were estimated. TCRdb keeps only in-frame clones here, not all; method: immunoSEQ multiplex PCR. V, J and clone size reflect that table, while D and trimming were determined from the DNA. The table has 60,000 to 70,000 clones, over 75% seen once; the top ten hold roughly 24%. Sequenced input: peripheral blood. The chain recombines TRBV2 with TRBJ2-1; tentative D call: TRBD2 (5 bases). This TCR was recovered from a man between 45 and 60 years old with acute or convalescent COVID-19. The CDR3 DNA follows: TGTGCCAGCAGTGTCGGACTTAACAATGAGCAGTTCTTC. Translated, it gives CASSVGLNNEQFF.